These 5 T cell receptor beta chains originate from one sample sequenced in a study of molecular identifiers for immune sequencing clone quantification. TCRdb used MiXCR to reprocess the PCR reads, holding one entry per CDR3 protein. The sample carries 250,000 to 350,000 distinct CDR3 sequences, about a fifth recorded once. The specimen sequenced was naive CD8+ T cells from blood, with Jurkat cell RNA spiked in. Subset meaning: FACS-sorted CD8+CD4-CCR7+CD45RA+ naive T cells. All receptors come from a human donor in good health. Some libraries in this study had Jurkat cell RNA spiked in.

This clonotype was detected ten times or more. The chain couples TRBV7-2 to TRBJ1-2, with no clear D. In germline, CDR1 is SGHTA, CDR2 FQGNSA. CDR3 size: 12 residues. V dropped 3 bases and J dropped 14 bases, with 16 bases sitting between them. DNA of the CDR3: TGTGCCAGCAGCTTCATGACTGTTACGGAAACCTTC. This encodes CASSFMTVTETF.

This clonotype was seen many times. This rearrangement joins TRBV6-5 to TRBJ1-3; D unclear. This CDR3 contains 16 residues. Germline V gene lookup returns CDR1 MNHEY and CDR2 SVGAGI. Trimming shortened V by 2 bases and J by 0 bases, and 11 bases separated the two germline ends. The CDR3 DNA reads as TGTGCCAGCAGTTACGGGCAGCCGAGCTCTGGAAACACCATATATTTT. Protein: CASSYGQPSSGNTIYF.

This clonotype has a count of ten or more. V usage is TRBV20-1 and J usage is TRBJ2-1; D is undetermined. Trimming took 8 bases from V and 3 from J, leaving 14 bases between them. Per germline, CDR1 DFQATT and CDR2 SNEGSKA (reference sequence). The CDR3 totals 13 residues. The DNA for the CDR3 is TGCAGTCTCATTGTTTCCGACTACAATGAGCAGTTCTTC. It codes for CSLIVSDYNEQFF.

This clonotype was counted only a few times. J is TRBJ2-5 and V is TRBV27; TRBD2 aligns across 11 bases. The germline V gene has CDR1 MNHEY and CDR2 SMNVEV (reference sequence). This CDR3 region has 15 residues. J lost 5 bases, V lost 5 bases, and 7 bases had no gene match. CDR3 residues: CASSKLAGVDETQYF. CDR3 sequence (DNA): TGTGCCAGCAGTAAACTAGCGGGAGTTGATGAGACCCAGTACTTC.

This clonotype appeared many times. J is TRBJ1-3 and V is TRBV6-5, with D uncertain. The V and J ends lost 6 bases and 8 bases respectively, with 11 bases between them. The CDR3 runs 12 residues. CDR1 MNHEY and CDR2 SVGAGI come from the germline V gene. CDR3 loop: CASRDHRYTIYF. The DNA for the CDR3 is TGTGCCAGCAGGGATCATCGTTACACCATATATTTT.